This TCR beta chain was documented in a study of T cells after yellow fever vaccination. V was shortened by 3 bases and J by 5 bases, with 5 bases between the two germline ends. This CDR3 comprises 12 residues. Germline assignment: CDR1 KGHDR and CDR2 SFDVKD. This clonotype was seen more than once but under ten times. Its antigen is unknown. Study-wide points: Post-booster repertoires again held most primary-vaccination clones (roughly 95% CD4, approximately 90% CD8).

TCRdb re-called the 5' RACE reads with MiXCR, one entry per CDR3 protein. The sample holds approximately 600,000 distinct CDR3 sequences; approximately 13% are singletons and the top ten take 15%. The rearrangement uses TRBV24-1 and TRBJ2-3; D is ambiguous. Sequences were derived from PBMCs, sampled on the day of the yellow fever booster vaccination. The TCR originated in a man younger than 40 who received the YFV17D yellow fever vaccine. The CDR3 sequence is CATSDGEDTQYF. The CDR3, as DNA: TGTGCCACCAGTGATGGGGAAGATACGCAGTATTTT.